The 26 T cell receptor beta chains reported below all come from one sample, sequenced in a study of T cells in Graves' hyperthyroidism and ophthalmopathy. There were TCR beta CDR3 regions amplified from RNA transcripts. In the first-round RT-PCR of the TCR CDR3, the HTBI primer set was used. MiXCR was run by TCRdb on the multiplex PCR reads, yielding one entry per CDR3 protein. The sample carries roughly 500,000 distinct CDR3 sequences, just over 45% recorded once. The sample comprised peripheral blood or thyroid tissue (not recorded which). These receptors originate from an adult woman with Graves' disease, either hyperthyroidism or ophthalmopathy (not recorded which).

The chain recombines TRBV10-3 with TRBJ1-5; 7 positions match TRBD1. Germline CDR1 and CDR2: ENHRY and SYGVKD. There are 16 residues in the CDR3. J was trimmed by 5 bases and V by 3 bases; bases with no gene match: 10. CDR3 region: CAISEQGITDYQPQHF. The CDR3 DNA reads as TGTGCCATCAGTGAACAGGGGATAACAGATTATCAGCCCCAGCATTTT.

There are many counts of this clonotype. This chain joins TRBV5-1 and TRBJ1-5, with no clear D. The length of the CDR3 is 13 residues. Germline V gives CDR1 SGHRS, CDR2 YFSETQ. V shed 3 bases and J shed 6 bases, with 10 bases lying between them. CDR3 coding DNA: TGCGCCAGCAGCTCGTTCCCCCGTCAGCCCCAGCATTTT. Protein sequence: CASSSFPRQPQHF.

This clonotype appeared a few times. The rearrangement links TRBV15 to TRBJ1-6; TRBD1 aligns across 8 bases. V lost 4 bases and J lost 10; bases outside the gene matches: 6. CDR3 length equals 14 residues. Germline-derived CDR1 and CDR2 are LNHNV and YYDKDF (reference sequence). The DNA of the CDR3 is TGTGCCACCAGCAAGGACAGGGTCGGATCACCCCTCCACTTT. It codes for CATSKDRVGSPLHF.

This clonotype was found many times. The CDR3 loop is CASSPSTGGNYGYTF. The CDR3, as DNA: TGTGCCAGCAGCCCGAGTACAGGGGGAAACTATGGCTACACCTTC. The rearrangement uses TRBV7-9 and TRBJ1-2; the match to TRBD1 covers 8 bases. This CDR3 comprises 15 residues. The V and J ends lost 5 bases and 2 bases, in that order; junction bases with no gene match: 7. Germline V lookup: CDR1 SEHNR, CDR2 FQNEAQ (reference sequence).

The chain recombines TRBV5-5 with TRBJ2-5; 12 positions match TRBD2. Germline V lookup: CDR1 SGHKS, CDR2 YYEKEE (reference sequence). V shed 3 bases, J shed 5 bases, and the junction held 8 bases outside the gene matches. The CDR3 runs to 16 residues. The CDR3 nucleotides are TGTGCCAGCAGCTCGACTAGCGGGAGTTCGTGGGAGACCCAGTACTTC. It is translated as CASSSTSGSSWETQYF.

The V call is TRBV20-1, the J call TRBJ1-1, with a tentative D call TRBD1 (5 bases). Germline CDR1 DFQATT, CDR2 SNEGSKA (reference sequence). Trimming took off 3 bases at V and 0 bases at J, with 8 bases between the two ends. This CDR3 has 13 amino acids. Here the CDR3 DNA reads TGCAGTGCTAGTGAGGACATGAACACTGAAGCTTTCTTT. Its protein product is CSASEDMNTEAFF.

The chain joins TRBV25-1 to TRBJ1-2; D possibly corresponds to TRBD1 (6 bases). The CDR3 spans 14 residues. The V gene's germline CDR1 is MGHDK and CDR2 SYGVNS. Trimming shortened V by 4 bases and J by 5 bases, and 14 bases separated the two germline ends. The DNA for the CDR3 is TGTGCCAGCAGTGTACCGGGACATCATTATGGCTACACCTTC. Translated: CASSVPGHHYGYTF.

In its sample, this clonotype was seen many times. Here the CDR3 reads CASSSRQNSPLHF. The CDR3, as DNA: TGTGCCAGCAGCTCACGACAGAATTCACCCCTCCACTTT. V usage is TRBV7-2 and J usage is TRBJ1-6, with D possibly TRBD1 on 5 matching bases. This CDR3 comprises 13 residues. Trimming pared 4 bases from V and 7 bases from J, leaving 8 bases between. The germline V gene encodes CDR1 SGHTA and CDR2 FQGNSA.

The chain employs TRBV7-3 and TRBJ2-2; 8 nucleotides match TRBD1. The germline gives CDR1 SGHTA, CDR2 FQGTGA. V lost 4 bases to trimming and J lost 6 bases; unmatched junction nucleotides: 7. This CDR3 comprises 15 residues. Here the CDR3 reads CASSSVGQGAGELFF. Written as DNA, the CDR3 is TGTGCCAGCAGCTCGGTCGGACAGGGAGCCGGGGAGCTGTTTTTT.

This clonotype was seen at least ten times. The chain couples TRBV5-1 to TRBJ1-2, with D possibly being TRBD1 (5 bases). V lost 7 bases and J lost 1, with 14 bases in between. This CDR3 has 14 amino acids. Germline CDR1 and CDR2: SGHRS and YFSETQ. The CDR3 loop is CASRGGFNNYGYTF. CDR3 sequence (DNA): TGCGCCAGCCGCGGGGGGTTTAATAACTATGGCTACACCTTC.

This clonotype appeared many times. J is TRBJ1-1 and V is TRBV27; 8 bases fit TRBD1. The CDR3 is 13 amino acids. Germline V lookup: CDR1 MNHEY, CDR2 SMNVEV (reference sequence). With 5 bases clipped from V and 5 bases from J, the junction kept 4 bases outside the gene matches. The CDR3 coding sequence is TGTGCCAGCAGTCTCCACAGGGGGACTGAAGCTTTCTTT. Its protein is CASSLHRGTEAFF.

The chain has TRBV9 and TRBJ2-3; D is unresolved. This CDR3 spans 12 amino acids. The V gene's germline CDR1 is SGDLS and CDR2 YYNGEE. The ends were cut back, 2 bases at V and 4 bases at J, with 5 bases in the middle. The CDR3 DNA reads as TGTGCCAGCAGCGTTGACTCAGATACGCAGTATTTT. It specifies CASSVDSDTQYF.

The gene calls are TRBV5-4 and TRBJ2-5; 8 bases align to TRBD2. Trimming at V came to 2 bases and at J to 3 bases, leaving 9 bases not matched to a gene. Germline CDR1 SGHNT, CDR2 YYREEE (reference sequence). The CDR3 runs 16 residues. The DNA of the CDR3 is TGTGCCAGCAGCTTAGCGAGACTAGCGAGAAAAGAGACCCAGTACTTC. This sequence encodes CASSLARLARKETQYF.

This clonotype has ten or more counts. The chain has TRBV7-7 and TRBJ2-5, with 10 bases matching TRBD2. The germline gives CDR1 SSHAT, CDR2 FNYEAQ (reference sequence). This CDR3 is built from 14 residues. The CDR3 loop reads CASGGLAGVETQYF. DNA of the CDR3: TGTGCTAGCGGTGGGCTAGCGGGAGTAGAGACCCAGTACTTC.

This clonotype has a handful of counts. The chain is built from TRBV12-3 or TRBV12-4 and TRBJ1-4, with 9 bases matching TRBD1. This CDR3 region has 12 residues. V lost 8 bases to trimming and J lost 5 bases; unmatched junction nucleotides: 0. The DNA for the CDR3 is TGTGCCAGCGGGACAGGGAATGAAAAACTGTTTTTT. It yields the protein CASGTGNEKLFF.

V usage is TRBV15 and J usage is TRBJ1-2; D is unresolved. The V and J ends lost 3 bases and 14 bases respectively, with 13 bases between them. The CDR3 extends over 11 amino acids. Germline assignment: CDR1 LNHNV and CDR2 YYDKDF (reference sequence). The CDR3 nucleotides are TGTGCCACCAGCAGCAAGTGGGAAGAAACCTTC. Its translation is CATSSKWEETF.

This clonotype showed up many times. The chain links TRBV11-2 to TRBJ1-4; D call uncertain. From germline, CDR1 is SGHAT and CDR2 FQNNGV. The CDR3 spans 15 residues. Trimming left V 2 bases short and J 6 bases short, with 13 bases between. The chain's CDR3 is CASSLRGWTDEKLFF. The CDR3 nucleotides read TGTGCCAGCAGCTTACGAGGGTGGACGGATGAAAAACTGTTTTTT. Using reference TRBV11-2 and TRBJ1-4 for the parts outside the CDR3, the full variable domain is EAGVAQSPRYKIIEKRQSVAFWCNPISGHATLYWYQQILGQGPKLLIQFQNNGVVDDSQLPKDRFSAERLKGVDSTLKIQPAKLEDSAVYLCASSLRGWTDEKLFFGSGTQLSVL.

The chain employs TRBV20-1 and TRBJ2-7; 7 nucleotides line up with TRBD2. CDR1 and CDR2 from the germline V gene are DFQATT and SNEGSKA (reference sequence). The CDR3 has 12 amino acids. J lost 3 bases, V lost 6 bases, and 5 bases had no gene match. The CDR3 bases are TGCAGTGCGAACCGGGGGGACTACGAGCAGTACTTC. It yields the protein CSANRGDYEQYF.

This clonotype was counted many times. The chain recombines TRBV6-2 or TRBV6-3 with TRBJ1-1; weak D call: TRBD1 (5 bases). The CDR3 sequence is 14 residues long. Trimming stripped 6 bases from V and 3 bases from J, with 14 bases between. Germline CDR1 MNHEY, CDR2 SVGEGT. The CDR3: CASRLVGGDTEAFF. For the CDR3, the DNA is TGTGCCAGCAGACTTGTTGGAGGGGACACTGAAGCTTTCTTT.

Only one count was recorded for this clonotype. This could be a read error, since a much larger clone is one nucleotide away. CDR3 nucleotide sequence: TGCGCCAGCAGCCGAGGCTACAGATACGAGCAGTACTTC. This translates into CASSRGYRYEQYF. The gene calls are TRBV4-1 and TRBJ2-7, with D unclear. Per the germline V gene, CDR1 is MGHRA and CDR2 is YSYEKL. V dropped 4 bases and J dropped 4 bases, with 11 bases sitting between them. This CDR3 contains 13 residues.

The V call is TRBV7-8, the J call TRBJ1-6; D remains unclear. Germline CDR1 reads SGHVS; CDR2 reads FQNEAQ. The V gene lost 1 base and the J gene lost 5 bases, with 9 bases spanning the gap. This CDR3 has 15 amino acids. The CDR3 sequence is CASSLEGLDNSPLHF. Written as DNA, the CDR3 is TGTGCCAGCAGCTTAGAGGGTTTGGATAATTCACCCCTCCACTTT.

This clonotype came up a few times. The rearrangement links TRBV7-9 to TRBJ1-2; perhaps TRBD1 as D (5 bases). The CDR3 loop spans 13 amino acids. In germline, CDR1 is SEHNR, CDR2 FQNEAQ (reference sequence). V shed 3 bases and J shed 6 bases, with 11 bases lying between them. The CDR3: CASSLGLPDGYTF. The CDR3 DNA is TGTGCCAGCAGCTTGGGACTCCCTGATGGCTACACCTTC.

V gene TRBV20-1 combines with J gene TRBJ1-2; D not certain. The CDR3 sequence is 15 residues long. The germline V gene has CDR1 DFQATT and CDR2 SNEGSKA (reference sequence). The ends were cut back, 6 bases at V and 5 bases at J, with 22 bases in the middle. CDR3 in amino acids: CSAVVPSDSSYGYTF. For the CDR3, the DNA is TGCAGTGCCGTCGTGCCCTCCGACTCCTCGTATGGCTACACCTTC.

To note about this clonotype: A read error may account for a junction end that differs from germline. The J gene is TRBJ2-7, the V gene TRBV7-9, with unresolved D. Germline V gene sequence: CDR1 SEHNR, CDR2 FQNEAQ (reference sequence). The CDR3 covers 15 residues. CDR3 bases: TGTGCCAGCAGTGCTAGAGATGCTGGGTCCTACGAACAGTACTTC. The encoded protein is CASSARDAGSYEQYF.

This chain uses TRBV29-1 with TRBJ1-1; D unresolved. The V end lost 4 bases, the J end lost 1 base, and 13 bases lay between the germline ends. From germline, CDR1 is SQVTM and CDR2 ANQGSEA. This CDR3 spans 14 amino acids. The CDR3 DNA sequence: TGCAGCGTTGTAGGACCGACCTCGAACACTGAAGCTTTCTTT. Translating it yields CSVVGPTSNTEAFF.

V is TRBV7-6 and J is TRBJ2-2; TRBD2 aligns across 11 bases. The CDR3 consists of 17 residues. The germline gives CDR1 SGHVS, CDR2 FNYEAQ. V dropped 4 bases and J dropped 6; count of bases not matched to a gene: 10. The CDR3 here is CASSSVLLAGGPGELFF. The CDR3 DNA follows: TGTGCCAGCAGCTCTGTCCTCCTAGCGGGAGGTCCCGGGGAGCTGTTTTTT.